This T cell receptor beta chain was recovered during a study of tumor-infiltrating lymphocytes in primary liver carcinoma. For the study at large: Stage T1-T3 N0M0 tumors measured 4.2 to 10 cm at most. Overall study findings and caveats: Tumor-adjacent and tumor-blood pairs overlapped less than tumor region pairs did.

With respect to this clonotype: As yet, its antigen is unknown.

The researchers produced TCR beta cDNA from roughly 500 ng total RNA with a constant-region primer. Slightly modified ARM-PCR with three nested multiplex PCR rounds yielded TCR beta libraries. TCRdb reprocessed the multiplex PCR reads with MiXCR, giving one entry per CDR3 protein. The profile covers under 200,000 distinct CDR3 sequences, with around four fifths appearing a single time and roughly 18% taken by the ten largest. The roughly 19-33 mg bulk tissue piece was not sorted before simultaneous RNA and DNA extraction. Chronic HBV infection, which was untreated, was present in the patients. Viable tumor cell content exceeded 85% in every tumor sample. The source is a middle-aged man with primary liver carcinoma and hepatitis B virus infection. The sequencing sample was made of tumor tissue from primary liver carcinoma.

The CDR3 nucleotides read TGTGCCAGCAGCTTCGAAGTCGTAGCCAAAAACATTCAGTACTTC. Amino acid sequence: CASSFEVVAKNIQYF. The genes are TRBV11-3 and TRBJ2-4; D gene ambiguous. V lost 3 bases to trimming and J lost 0 bases, with 9 bases between them. Germline CDR1 SGHNT, CDR2 YENEEA. This CDR3 has 15 amino acids.